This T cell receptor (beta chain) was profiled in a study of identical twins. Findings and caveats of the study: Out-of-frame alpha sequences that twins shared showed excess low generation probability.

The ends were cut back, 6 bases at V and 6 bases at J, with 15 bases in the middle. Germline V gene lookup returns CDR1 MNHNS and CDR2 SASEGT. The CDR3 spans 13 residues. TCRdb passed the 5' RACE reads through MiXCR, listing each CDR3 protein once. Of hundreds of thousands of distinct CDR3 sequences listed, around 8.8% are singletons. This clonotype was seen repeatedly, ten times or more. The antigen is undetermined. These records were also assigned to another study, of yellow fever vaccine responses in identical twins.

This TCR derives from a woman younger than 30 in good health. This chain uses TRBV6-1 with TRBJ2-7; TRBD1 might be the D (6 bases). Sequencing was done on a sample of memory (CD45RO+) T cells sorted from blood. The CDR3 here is CASRRGNLGEQYF. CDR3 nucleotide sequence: TGTGCCAGCAGAAGGGGGAACTTGGGCGAGCAGTACTTC.